A single sample is the source of the 21 T cell receptor beta chains below, sequenced in a study of T-cell memory formation after mild COVID-19. TCRdb called the 5' RACE reads again in MiXCR, with one record for every CDR3 protein. The repertoire holds roughly 100,000 distinct CDR3 sequences, over 10% seen once, with roughly 27% in the top ten. Material for sequencing was PBMCs or a T cell subset sorted from them (not recorded which). The receptors were gathered from an adult woman who had mild COVID-19 (a few samples of this study predate the infection). Cell type and time point are not known.

The sample holds a few counts of this clonotype. This chain uses TRBV6-2 or TRBV6-3 with TRBJ1-2; 8 bases fit TRBD1. The V gene's germline CDR1 is MNHEY and CDR2 SVGEGT. The CDR3 consists of 20 residues. Trimming removed 4 bases from V and 4 bases from J; junction bases left unmatched: 23. CDR3 sequence reads: CASSFLPADREGLDFYGYTF. The DNA for the CDR3 is TGTGCCAGCAGTTTCCTCCCGGCGGACAGGGAAGGCCTTGACTTCTATGGCTACACCTTC.

Only a few counts were recorded for this clonotype. V is TRBV6-5 and J is TRBJ1-1; no reliable D call. Germline-derived CDR1 and CDR2 are MNHEY and SVGAGI. This CDR3 comprises 15 residues. V dropped 5 bases and J dropped 1 base, with 14 bases sitting between them. CDR3 amino acids: CASSRGPNGNTEAFF. In DNA form, the CDR3 reads TGTGCCAGCAGTAGAGGACCGAACGGGAACACTGAAGCTTTCTTT.

This clonotype was counted a few times. V is TRBV24-1 and J is TRBJ2-2; D is uncertain. Trimming took off 0 bases at V and 9 bases at J, with 7 bases between the two ends. Germline V gene sequence: CDR1 KGHDR, CDR2 SFDVKD. This CDR3 is 13 amino acids long. DNA of the CDR3: TGTGCCACCAGTGATTTGCTTTCCCGGGAGCTGTTTTTT. As protein: CATSDLLSRELFF.

This clonotype was counted a few times. This chain links TRBV2 with TRBJ2-3; D might be TRBD2 (6 bases). Deletions cut 1 base from V and 0 bases from J, with 8 bases between. CDR1 and CDR2 from the germline V gene are SNHLY and FYNNEI. The CDR3 runs to 15 residues. CDR3 region: CASSEGRGSTDTQYF. The CDR3 DNA is TGTGCCAGCAGTGAAGGCCGGGGGAGCACAGATACGCAGTATTTT. The entire variable domain, with the rest obtained from reference TRBV2 and TRBJ2-3, is as follows: EPEVTQTPSHQVTQMGQEVILRCVPISNHLYFYWYRQILGQKVEFLVSFYNNEISEKSEIFDDQFSVERPDGSNFTLKIRSTKLEDSAMYFCASSEGRGSTDTQYFGPGTRLTVL.

In its sample, this clonotype was seen a few times. V usage is TRBV6-2 or TRBV6-3 and J usage is TRBJ1-5; no firm D call. Trimming removed 5 bases at V and 7 bases at J, with 6 bases between. The CDR3 is 11 residues long. The germline V gene has CDR1 MNHEY and CDR2 SVGEGT. The CDR3 region is CASSGGQPQHF. The DNA of the CDR3 is TGTGCCAGCAGTGGTGGGCAGCCCCAGCATTTT.

V usage is TRBV7-9 and J usage is TRBJ2-3; 13 bases agree with TRBD2. The germline V gene encodes CDR1 SEHNR and CDR2 FQNEAQ (reference sequence). The ends lost 3 bases at V and 3 bases at J; junction bases unmatched: 3. The CDR3 contains 16 residues. The CDR3 coding sequence is TGTGCCAGCAGCTTCGGACTAGCGGGAGTTACAGATACGCAGTATTTT. It codes for CASSFGLAGVTDTQYF.

This clonotype was observed a few times. The V gene is TRBV11-2, the J gene TRBJ2-3, with D perhaps assigned TRBD1 or TRBD2 (5 bases each). CDR3 size: 13 residues. Germline loops: CDR1 SGHAT, CDR2 FQNNGV. The germline V and J ends were trimmed by 5 bases and 2 bases, with 8 bases remaining between them. CDR3 amino acids: CASSAGTTDTQYF. The CDR3 bases are TGTGCCAGCAGCGCAGGGACCACAGATACGCAGTATTTT.

This rearrangement joins TRBV11-3 to TRBJ2-3; 13 nucleotides align to TRBD2. This CDR3 region has 17 residues. V trimming: 5 bases; J trimming: 3 bases; junction bases outside the gene matches: 8. CDR1 is SGHNT and CDR2 is YENEEA in the germline V gene. The CDR3 DNA is TGTGCCAGCAGCCCGTGGACTAGCGGGAGTAGTACAGATACGCAGTATTTT. Protein product: CASSPWTSGSSTDTQYF.

This clonotype occurred a few times. The V and J genes are TRBV12-3 or TRBV12-4 and TRBJ2-3, with unresolved D. This CDR3 has 15 amino acids. The V and J ends lost 1 base and 0 bases respectively, with 8 bases between them. CDR3 nucleotides: TGTGCCAGCAGTTTAGGGGGAACTAGCACAGATACGCAGTATTTT. As protein: CASSLGGTSTDTQYF.

The chain couples TRBV29-1 to TRBJ2-7, with D tentatively TRBD2 (5 bases). The ends were cut back, 1 base at V and 4 bases at J, with 11 bases in the middle. The CDR3 totals 13 residues. Germline V CDR1 and CDR2: SQVTM, ANQGSEA. CDR3: CSVEGRPGYEQYF. The CDR3, as DNA: TGCAGCGTTGAAGGTCGCCCGGGGTACGAGCAGTACTTC.

This clonotype was counted a few times. V and J are TRBV6-1 and TRBJ1-2; 7 bases match TRBD1. Germline CDR1 and CDR2: MNHNS and SASEGT. CDR3 length: 13 amino acids. Losses at the gene ends were 4 bases for V and 7 bases for J; bases not matched to a gene: 6. CDR3 sequence (DNA): TGTGCCAGCAGTGTCACAGGGGTCGGTGGCTACACCTTC. As protein: CASSVTGVGGYTF.

This clonotype was picked up many times. The chain joins TRBV5-1 to TRBJ2-5, with 9 bases fitting TRBD1. The CDR3 sequence is 16 residues long. Germline V CDR1 and CDR2: SGHRS, YFSETQ. V was clipped by 0 bases and J by 3 bases; unmatched bases: 6. For the CDR3, the DNA is TGCGCCAGCAGCTTGGGGGACAGGGAAATGGAAGAGACCCAGTACTTC. Translation gives CASSLGDREMEETQYF.

Many counts were recorded for this clonotype. This chain links TRBV4-2 with TRBJ2-2; D is unresolved. V was clipped by 3 bases and J by 5 bases, with 13 bases between them. The CDR3 has 15 residues. Germline CDR1 reads LGHNA; CDR2 reads YNFKEQ. For the CDR3, the DNA is TGTGCCAGCAGCCACCAGGAACGACAAACCGGGGAGCTGTTTTTT. Its translation: CASSHQERQTGELFF.

In nucleotides, the CDR3 is TGTGCCAGCAGTGGTACAGGGGCAGATACGCAGTATTTT. Translation gives CASSGTGADTQYF. The V and J genes are TRBV6-6 and TRBJ2-3; 7 positions match TRBD1. The CDR3 length is 13 residues. Germline trimming cut 5 bases from V and 4 bases from J; bases unmatched to any gene: 3. CDR1 is MNHNY and CDR2 is SVGAGI in the germline V gene (reference sequence).

The chain joins TRBV6-2 or TRBV6-3 to TRBJ2-3; 12 bases line up with TRBD2. V shed 2 bases, J shed 1 base, and the junction held 16 bases outside the gene matches. Germline-derived CDR1 and CDR2 are MNHEY and SVGEGT. The length of the CDR3 is 21 residues. The CDR3 sequence: CASSYRLISTSGSPGTDTQYF. CDR3 DNA sequence: TGTGCCAGCAGTTACCGCCTCATCTCGACTAGCGGGAGTCCTGGCACAGATACGCAGTATTTT.

There are many counts of this clonotype. The chain links TRBV12-3 or TRBV12-4 to TRBJ2-1; 8 bases map to TRBD2. CDR3 size: 14 residues. V shed 6 bases and J 8 bases; nucleotides not matched to a gene: 9. For the CDR3, the DNA is TGTGCCAGCAGCCCAAGCGGGAGCCTCGATGAGCAGTTCTTC. Translation gives CASSPSGSLDEQFF.

The V gene is TRBV6-2 or TRBV6-3, the J gene TRBJ1-1, with D possibly matching TRBD1 (5 bases). Trimming shortened V by 6 bases and J by 4 bases, and 18 bases separated the two germline ends. From germline, CDR1 is MNHEY and CDR2 SVGEGT. This CDR3 is 15 amino acids long. CDR3 residues: CASRLLPRGGTEAFF. DNA of the CDR3: TGTGCCAGCAGACTACTACCCCGGGGCGGCACTGAAGCTTTCTTT.

This clonotype was recorded a few times. The CDR3: CASSPPAGDVDTQYF. Written as DNA, the CDR3 is TGTGCCAGCAGTCCTCCGGCAGGGGATGTAGATACGCAGTATTTT. This chain links TRBV12-3 or TRBV12-4 with TRBJ2-3; D is possibly TRBD1 (6 bases). V lost 5 bases to trimming and J lost 5 bases, with 17 bases between them. This CDR3 has 15 residues.

The genes are TRBV4-3 and TRBJ2-7; D might be TRBD2 (6 bases). V was pared by 0 bases and J by 6 bases, with 12 bases between. The CDR3 is made up of 14 amino acids. Germline CDR1 is LGHNA and CDR2 is YSLEER. The CDR3 DNA reads TGCGCCAGCAGCCAAGAGGGCGGGATCTTCGAGCAGTACTTC. Translated: CASSQEGGIFEQYF.

This chain joins TRBV2 and TRBJ2-3; no definite D call. The length of the CDR3 is 11 residues. Germline loops: CDR1 SNHLY, CDR2 FYNNEI. V was trimmed by 6 bases and J by 1 base, leaving 2 bases between them. CDR3 bases: TGTGCCAGCAGAGGCACAGATACGCAGTATTTT. It yields the protein CASRGTDTQYF.

This clonotype has more than one count but fewer than ten. The rearrangement joins TRBV14 to TRBJ1-2; D not certain. CDR3 length: 12 amino acids. Germline V gives CDR1 SGHDN, CDR2 FVKESK. V lost 0 bases to trimming and J lost 14 bases, with 13 bases between them. DNA of the CDR3: TGTGCCAGCAGCCAAGATCACTCCGCTAAGACCTTC. It translates to CASSQDHSAKTF.